One sample yielded the 20 T cell receptor beta chains listed below, sequenced in a study of blood T cell repertoires in COVID-19. Here immunoSEQ multiplex PCR was the method, and the copy in TCRdb shows in-frame clones only, minus some. The sample has about 140,000 clones; 70% to 90% are singletons. The material sequenced was peripheral blood. The receptors were gathered from a woman aged 60-75 years with acute or convalescent COVID-19.

The chain has TRBV25-1 and TRBJ1-4; possibly TRBD1 for D (5 bases). The V end lost 5 bases, the J end lost 6 bases, and 13 bases lay between the germline ends. Germline CDR1 MGHDK, CDR2 SYGVNS. There are 14 residues in the CDR3. The CDR3 spells CASSNRRADEKLFF. The CDR3 nucleotides are TGTGCCAGCAGTAACCGCAGGGCGGATGAAAAACTGTTTTTT.

As concerns this clone: Other DNA variants within this sample encode the same CDR3. The chain joins TRBV9 to TRBJ1-1; no firm D call. CDR1 SGDLS and CDR2 YYNGEE come from the germline V gene. This CDR3 contains 13 residues. V lost 1 base and J 1 base, leaving 5 bases between the germline ends. As DNA, the CDR3 is TGTGCCAGCAGCGTAACTGGGAACACTGAAGCTTTCTTT. It encodes CASSVTGNTEAFF.

The chain combines TRBV4-2 with TRBJ2-3, with D tentatively TRBD1 (6 bases). Germline V gene data show CDR1 as LGHNA and CDR2 as YNFKEQ. Between the trimmed V and J ends, which lost 1 base and 0 bases, there was a span of 11 bases. The CDR3 consists of 16 residues. CDR3 nucleotides: TGTGCCAGCAGCCAAGGTACAGGGCCAAGCACAGATACGCAGTATTTT. Its protein product is CASSQGTGPSTDTQYF.

The V call is TRBV7-3, the J call TRBJ1-1; D is uncertain. The CDR3 has 13 residues. Germline CDR1 reads SGHTA; CDR2 reads FQGTGA. Trimming shortened V by 1 base and J by 11 bases, and 14 bases separated the two germline ends. DNA of the CDR3: TGTGCCAGCAGCTTAATAGAGGGTAGTGAGGCTTTCTTT. The encoded protein is CASSLIEGSEAFF.

The rearrangement uses TRBV19 and TRBJ1-5; D gene unclear. V dropped 4 bases and J dropped 3 bases, with 19 bases sitting between them. The CDR3 sequence is 17 residues long. The germline V gene encodes CDR1 LNHDA and CDR2 SQIVND (reference sequence). In DNA, the CDR3 is TGTGCCAGTAGTAACGTGGTTGGAGGTTATATCAATCAGCCCCAGCATTTT. Encoded protein: CASSNVVGGYINQPQHF.

The chain employs TRBV5-8 and TRBJ2-2; a weak D match, TRBD2 (5 bases). Trimming cost V 4 bases and J 6 bases, with 13 bases left between them. Germline CDR1 SGHTS, CDR2 YDEGEE. CDR3 length: 14 amino acids. In nucleotides, the CDR3 is TGTGCCAGCAGCCGCCTTCGGGGTCCCGGGGAGCTGTTTTTT. It codes for CASSRLRGPGELFF. The full variable domain, in which reference TRBV5-8 and TRBJ2-2 provide the parts outside the CDR3, is EAGVTQSPTHLIKTRGQQATLRCSPISGHTSVYWYQQALGLGLQFLLWYDEGEERNRGNFPPRFSGRQFPNYSSELNVNALELEDSALYLCASSRLRGPGELFFGEGSRLTVL.

The chain recombines TRBV5-6 with TRBJ2-7; 10 nucleotides align to TRBD2. Germline V gene lookup returns CDR1 SGHDT and CDR2 YYEEEE. The V and J ends lost 2 bases and 3 bases, in that order; junction bases with no gene match: 5. The CDR3 extends over 15 amino acids. CDR3 DNA sequence: TGTGCCAGCAGCTTAGCTAGCGGGGGTTTCTACGAGCAGTACTTC. It specifies CASSLASGGFYEQYF.

This clone was counted between two and nine times. V gene TRBV6-1 combines with J gene TRBJ1-2; TRBD1 aligns across 10 bases. Germline CDR1 MNHNS, CDR2 SASEGT. The V and J ends lost 3 bases and 7 bases, in that order; junction bases with no gene match: 5. The CDR3 contains 14 residues. DNA of the CDR3: TGTGCCAGCAGTGAGACAGGGGGCTTTGGTGGCTACACCTTC. Amino acids: CASSETGGFGGYTF.

V is TRBV5-1 and J is TRBJ2-2; 8 nucleotides align to TRBD1. CDR1 is SGHRS, CDR2 YFSETQ, per germline. This CDR3 region has 15 residues. V was pared by 3 bases and J by 4 bases, with 5 bases of the junction left unmatched. The CDR3 sequence: CASSSRQGFTGELFF. In nucleotides, the CDR3 is TGCGCCAGCAGCTCACGACAGGGGTTCACCGGGGAGCTGTTTTTT.

Turning to this clone: At one end the junction does not follow the germline gene, possibly because of a read error. The V and J genes are TRBV19 and TRBJ2-2; D gene ambiguous. The length of the CDR3 is 14 residues. Germline CDR1 LNHDA, CDR2 SQIVND (reference sequence). As DNA, the CDR3 is TGTGCCAGTAGTAGGAGCAAAAACATCGGGGAGCTGTTTTTT. As protein: CASSRSKNIGELFF.

CDR3 residues: CSASGDYQETQYF. In DNA form, the CDR3 reads TGCAGTGCTAGTGGGGACTACCAAGAGACCCAGTACTTC. The rearrangement links TRBV20-1 to TRBJ2-5, with TRBD2 as a possible D gene (6 bases). CDR3 size: 13 residues. V lost 3 bases to trimming and J lost 0 bases, with 8 bases between them. CDR1 and CDR2 (germline): DFQATT, SNEGSKA (reference sequence).

The rearrangement joins TRBV5-5 to TRBJ1-5, with D perhaps TRBD1 (6 bases). With 3 bases removed from V and 2 bases from J, the gap between germline ends came to 9 bases. CDR1 SGHKS and CDR2 YYEKEE come from the germline V gene (reference sequence). The CDR3 has 14 residues. The CDR3 here is CASSSQGGNQPQHF. CDR3 sequence (DNA): TGTGCCAGCAGCTCACAGGGTGGCAATCAGCCCCAGCATTTT.

The chain joins TRBV24-1 to TRBJ2-2; 8 nucleotides align to TRBD1. J was trimmed by 10 bases and V by 3 bases; bases with no gene match: 9. The length of the CDR3 is 15 residues. Germline loops: CDR1 KGHDR, CDR2 SFDVKD. CDR3: CATSDTIGTGLELFF. The CDR3 nucleotides read TGTGCCACCAGTGATACGATAGGGACAGGTTTGGAGCTGTTTTTT.

The chain is built from TRBV7-2 and TRBJ1-1; a weak D match, TRBD1 (5 bases). Germline V CDR1 and CDR2: SGHTA, FQGNSA. The CDR3 length is 13 residues. The V end was cut by 6 bases, the J end by 7 bases, with 15 bases between. CDR3 region: CASRSDTLREAFF. The CDR3, as DNA: TGTGCCAGCAGATCGGACACGCTACGTGAAGCTTTCTTT.

The chain carries TRBV28 and TRBJ1-4; D gene uncertain. V was cut by 2 bases and J by 3 bases, with 10 bases left in between. Germline loops: CDR1 MDHEN, CDR2 SYDVKM. The CDR3 is made up of 15 amino acids. Here the CDR3 reads CASSLTGLANEKLFF. The CDR3 DNA follows: TGTGCCAGCAGTTTAACCGGACTGGCTAATGAAAAACTGTTTTTT.

This clone was found once. This chain joins TRBV6-5 and TRBJ2-7; 12 bases fit TRBD2. Germline CDR1 MNHEY, CDR2 SVGAGI. V was clipped by 8 bases and J by 4 bases; unmatched bases: 6. This CDR3 spans 14 amino acids. In DNA form, the CDR3 reads TGTGCCAGCGGGCTAGCGGGGGGGCCGTACGAGCAGTACTTC. Translating it yields CASGLAGGPYEQYF.

The gene calls are TRBV27 and TRBJ2-3; TRBD2 might be the D (5 bases). CDR1 and CDR2 from the germline V gene are MNHEY and SMNVEV (reference sequence). The length of the CDR3 is 15 residues. Deletions cut 5 bases from V and 4 bases from J, with 16 bases between. In DNA, the CDR3 is TGTGCCAGCAGTGCTTACGGCGGGTCGCCAGATACGCAGTATTTT. As protein: CASSAYGGSPDTQYF.

The rearrangement links TRBV28 to TRBJ1-1; weak D call: TRBD1 (6 bases). Germline CDR1 and CDR2: MDHEN and SYDVKM. This CDR3 contains 12 residues. The V gene lost 8 bases and the J gene lost 5 bases, with 12 bases spanning the gap. In nucleotides, the CDR3 is TGTGCCAGCTTGACAGGTCCGACTGAAGCTTTCTTT. This translates into CASLTGPTEAFF.

V is TRBV10-3 and J is TRBJ2-7; the match to TRBD1 covers 8 bases. The CDR3 length is 15 residues. V shed 0 bases, J shed 5 bases, and the junction held 6 bases outside the gene matches. CDR1 and CDR2 (germline): ENHRY, SYGVKD. CDR3: CAISESTGVVDEQYF. CDR3 sequence (DNA): TGTGCCATCAGTGAGTCGACAGGGGTCGTGGACGAGCAGTACTTC.

V gene TRBV7-2 combines with J gene TRBJ2-1; TRBD1 might be the D (5 bases). Per the germline V gene, CDR1 is SGHTA and CDR2 is FQGNSA. Trimming pared 3 bases from V and 5 bases from J, leaving 11 bases between. The CDR3 runs 14 residues. In DNA form, the CDR3 reads TGTGCCAGCAGCTTCTCTAGGGGCAACAATGAGCAGTTCTTC. Protein sequence: CASSFSRGNNEQFF.